The clone carrying this TCR beta chain was found a few times. Antigen specificity is unknown. The sample belongs to a study of identical twins. Study findings and constraints: Out-of-frame alpha sequences that twins shared showed excess low generation probability.

TCRdb reprocessed the 5' RACE reads with MiXCR, giving one entry per CDR3 protein. The sample records about 470,000 distinct CDR3 sequences, 20% to 25% being singletons. Germline V gene data show CDR1 as SGHRS and CDR2 as YFSETQ. V lost 5 bases and J lost 5, with 12 bases in between. The CDR3 runs to 13 residues. The sample was also linked to a second study, of T cells expressing NK-cell markers. That paper notes: In sorted CD3+CD56+NKG2C+, CD3+CD56+NKG2C- and CD3+CD56-NKG2C+ T cells, TCR beta repertoires were obtained. One of eight sequenced donors was HCMV-seronegative; the other seven were seropositive. In five or six donors, dominant CD3+CD56+NKG2C+ clonotypes ranked among the top 10 CD8+ clonotypes.

Sequenced input: CD4+ T cells sorted from blood. The clonotype comes from a woman aged 18-29 years in good health. The V call is TRBV5-1, the J call TRBJ2-3, with D possibly being TRBD1 (7 bases). CDR3 coding DNA: TGCGCCAGCAGGGAGCAGGGGGGAGATACGCAGTATTTT. It translates to CASREQGGDTQYF.